The rows below give T cell receptor beta chains drawn from one sample of a study of cytomegalovirus exposure and HLA in healthy donors. Sequenced by immunoSEQ multiplex PCR; TCRdb stores in-frame clones only, minus some. The sample carries around 70,000 clones, approximately 81% recorded once. Input material: PBMCs. The receptor set was obtained from a woman between 35 and 50 years old in good health and CMV-seropositive. Both conserved end residues are part of each CDR3. Each record gives: J gene, V gene, D gene, CDR3 length, clone size, CDR3 DNA, CDR3 protein. A D gene is named only where the DNA matches it firmly. Expanded clones are given a class, and other clones once, few, many or no size at all.

>TRBJ2-5|TRBV6-5|NA|14|once
TGTGCCAGCACTCGGACAGCTGTTACGGAGACCCAGTACTTC
CASTRTAVTETQYF
>TRBJ2-2|TRBV10-3|NA|14|NA
TGTGCCATCAGTGGAGGGGGGGACACCGGGGAGCTGTTTTTT
CAISGGGDTGELFF
>TRBJ1-5|TRBV27|NA|15|NA
TGTGCCAGCAGCAGCCGGGGGGGAAGGATTCAGCCCCAGCATTTT
CASSSRGGRIQPQHF
>TRBJ2-6|TRBV28|TRBD2|18|few
TGTGCCAGCAGCTCTTTTAGCGGGGATAGCTCTGGGGCCAACGTCCTGACTTTC
CASSSFSGDSSGANVLTF
>TRBJ2-1|TRBV2|TRBD2|12|NA
TGTGCCAGCACGTCAGGTAGCGGGGAAGCGTTCTTC
CASTSGSGEAFF
>TRBJ2-2|TRBV5-1|TRBD1|15|NA
TGCGCCAGCAGCTCGGGACAGGGGGGCACCGGGGAGCTGTTTTTT
CASSSGQGGTGELFF
>TRBJ2-7|TRBV19|TRBD1|13|NA
TGTGCCAGTAGCGGGACAGGGAGCTACGAGCAGTACTTC
CASSGTGSYEQYF
>TRBJ2-2|TRBV7-6|NA|13|NA
TGTGCCAGCAGCTCCCCGCGCACCGGGGAGCTGTTTTTT
CASSSPRTGELFF
>TRBJ2-1|TRBV2|NA|15|NA
TGTGCCAGCAAACAGGACGGGGGGCCCTACAATGAGCAGTTCTTC
CASKQDGGPYNEQFF
>TRBJ2-3|TRBV6-6|NA|14|NA
TGTGCCAGCAGTAGGGGCAGGGGTGCAGATACGCAGTATTTT
CASSRGRGADTQYF
>TRBJ2-5|TRBV5-5|NA|12|NA
TGTGCCAGCAGCCCAGGGGTCGAGACCCAGTACTTC
CASSPGVETQYF
>TRBJ1-5|TRBV18|NA|13|few
TGTGCCAGCTCACCTGAGAGCAATCAGCCCCAGCATTTT
CASSPESNQPQHF
>TRBJ1-4|TRBV28|NA|16|NA
TGTGCCAGCAGGTTCCTACAGGGCGCAACTAATGAAAAACTGTTTTTT
CASRFLQGATNEKLFF
>TRBJ1-3|TRBV5-1|NA|17|once
TGCGCCAGCAGCTTGGAGGGGTCGAGGAACTCTGGAAACACCATATATTTT
CASSLEGSRNSGNTIYF
>TRBJ1-4|TRBV18|NA|14|NA
TGTGCCAGCCGACCAACAGGGCGTAATGAAAAACTGTTTTTT
CASRPTGRNEKLFF
>TRBJ2-7|TRBV5-1|TRBD1|14|NA
TGCGCCAGCAGCACCGGACAGGGGGCCTACGAGCAGTACTTC
CASSTGQGAYEQYF
>TRBJ2-5|TRBV2|TRBD2|17|once
TGTGCCAGCAGTGAACCTAGCGGGGGGACCTCAGAGGAGACCCAGTACTTC
CASSEPSGGTSEETQYF
>TRBJ1-1|TRBV7-6|NA|15|NA
TGTGCCAGCAGCTTAGGTGGGGGGGCGAACACTGAAGCTTTCTTT
CASSLGGGANTEAFF
>TRBJ1-2|TRBV6-5|TRBD1|14|NA
TGTGCCAGCAGTTACAGGGACAGGGGTTATGGCTACACCTTC
CASSYRDRGYGYTF
>TRBJ1-2|TRBV5-8|NA|12|NA
TGTGCCAGCAGCTTTGACAGCTATGGCTACACCTTC
CASSFDSYGYTF
>TRBJ1-4|TRBV5-6|NA|14|medium-sized
TGTGCCAGCAGCTTGGTAGCAACTAATGAAAAACTGTTTTTT
CASSLVATNEKLFF
>TRBJ1-4|TRBV28|NA|13|NA
TGTGCCAGCAGAACCGCAGATAATGAAAAACTGTTTTTT
CASRTADNEKLFF
>TRBJ2-7|TRBV27|TRBD2|17|NA
TGTGCCAGCAGCTACCGGAAATGGGGAGGGGTTGCGGTCGAGCAGTACTTC
CASSYRKWGGVAVEQYF
>TRBJ2-5|TRBV7-9|NA|16|NA
TGTGCCAGCAGCTTAGCCGCCATCGGGGACCAAGAGACCCAGTACTTC
CASSLAAIGDQETQYF
>TRBJ2-3|TRBV18|TRBD1|15|few
TGTGCCAGCTCACCGGGGACAGGGGCACCTGATACGCAGTATTTT
CASSPGTGAPDTQYF
>TRBJ1-3|TRBV5-1|NA|14|NA
TGCGCCAGCAGCTTGGAAGGGGAAGGAAACACCATATATTTT
CASSLEGEGNTIYF
>TRBJ1-1|TRBV5-8|NA|12|once
TGTGCCAGCAGCTCCGGGACTTTAGAAGCTTTCTTT
CASSSGTLEAFF
>TRBJ2-3|TRBV7-2|NA|14|NA
TGTGCCAGCAGCCATAGGGACTTCACAGATACGCAGTATTTT
CASSHRDFTDTQYF
>TRBJ1-1|TRBV5-1|NA|15|NA
TGCGCCAGCAGCTTGGATGGGGCAGGCAACACTGAAGCTTTCTTT
CASSLDGAGNTEAFF
>TRBJ1-2|TRBV7-3|TRBD1|14|NA
TGTGCCAGCAGCCCCGGACAGGGAAACTATGGCTACACCTTC
CASSPGQGNYGYTF
>TRBJ2-7|TRBV4-1|TRBD1|14|NA
TGCGCCAGCAGCCACGGACAGGGAACCTACGAGCAGTACTTC
CASSHGQGTYEQYF
>TRBJ2-7|TRBV6-5|NA|15|NA
TGTGCCAGCAGTGCAACCGACAGGACCCTCTACGAGCAGTACTTC
CASSATDRTLYEQYF
>TRBJ1-6|TRBV13|NA|13|NA
TGTGCCAGCAGACCTAGACAGAATTCACCCCTCCACTTT
CASRPRQNSPLHF
>TRBJ1-2|TRBV28|TRBD1|14|NA
TGTGCCAGCAGGCCGGGACAGGGAAGCCATGGCTACACCTTC
CASRPGQGSHGYTF
>TRBJ1-5|TRBV7-8|TRBD1|19|NA
TGTGCCAGCAGCCGAAACCGGGACAGGGGAGAGAGTAATCTTCAGCCCCAGCATTTT
CASSRNRDRGESNLQPQHF
>TRBJ2-5|TRBV11-2|TRBD1|16|NA
TGTGCCAGCAGTCACCCCAGGGGGCAGATAGGAGAGACCCAGTACTTC
CASSHPRGQIGETQYF
>TRBJ1-1|TRBV30|NA|14|NA
TGTGCCTGGAGAGACTCCCGCGTGAACACTGAAGCTTTCTTT
CAWRDSRVNTEAFF
>TRBJ2-2|TRBV7-8|TRBD2|16|NA
TGTGCCAGCAGCTTAGGGCGGGCGCGGGGGACCGGGGAGCTGTTTTTT
CASSLGRARGTGELFF
>TRBJ1-5|TRBV30|NA|15|once
TGTGCCTGGAGAATGCAGGAACCTAGCAATCAGCCCCAGCATTTT
CAWRMQEPSNQPQHF
>TRBJ1-3|TRBV19|NA|16|few
TGTGCCAGTAGTATCCGATGGCCGACTGGAGAAAACACCATATATTTT
CASSIRWPTGENTIYF